This T cell receptor (beta chain) was identified during a study of blood T cells in healthy people across ages (dated by TCRdb to the mid-2010s). In the study overall: In model experiments, template switching captured about one uniquely barcoded TCR beta cDNA molecule for every two T cells. Donors of different ages were randomly distributed across sequencing lanes to avoid experimental bias. The study analyzed two additional independent replicas of 1 million unique cDNA reads from the same blood draw for two donors, one aged 18 to 29 and one aged 80 or older. The study measured age-related changes in TCR beta repertoire diversity using deep sequencing normalized with unique cDNA molecular identifiers. Four age groups were formed from the donors: young (average approximately 17 years), middle-aged (approximately 39), aged (around 68) and long-lived (82). The study at large found these results: Because donor CMV infection status was unknown, age-related changes in expanded clonotypes were potentially confounded. As age increased, observed TCR beta diversity per million T cells dropped in a roughly linear way, and a significant reduction was already evident by age around 41. Because profiling used bulk unsorted PBMCs, naive and antigen-experienced compartments could not be compared conclusively. The percentage of naive T cells measured by flow cytometry correlated strongly with observed TCR beta diversity. Compared with the aged group, more naive CD4+ T cells, fewer expanded clones and increased TCR diversity were shown by the long-lived group, suggesting age selection. Estimates of total diversity from one million sequenced T cells were regarded as lower bounds and underestimates.

As regards this clonotype: The clone's antigen remains unknown. No base quality values were provided; no much bigger clone lies one nucleotide off.

Counted from cysteine to phenylalanine, this CDR3 has 15 amino acids. The read is trimmed to its CDR3 DNA, 45 bases read in frame from base 1. The V and J ends are trimmed by 6 bases and 0 bases, leaving 12 bases between them. Library prep was done by 5' RACE. These reads were obtained on an Illumina HiSeq 2500. A second PCR of roughly 7 to 11 cycles was performed with a sample-barcoded 5' primer and a J-beta primer mix. A template-switch 5' adaptor carrying 12 random nucleotides introduced a unique molecular identifier onto each TCR beta cDNA molecule. Each sample yielded at least 2.5 million CDR3-containing paired-end reads. First-strand cDNA synthesis was performed from all RNA using the Mint cDNA synthesis kit, with priming by a TRBC-specific oligonucleotide. After uracil-DNA glycosylase treatment, a first 18-cycle PCR used universal primers M1SS and BC2_uni_R on all cDNA. The authors' analysis ran thus. For normalization, 1 million high-quality reads were randomly selected from each sample, with every read carrying a distinct molecular identifier. Instead of being binned into consensus sequences, reads that shared molecular identifiers were thrown out. MiTCR, run with a Q25 quality threshold and the strictest error-elimination algorithm, handled CDR3 identification, clonotype clustering and error correction. A nonparametric unseen species model with Euler transformation was used to estimate a lower bound on total TCR beta diversity. TCRdb passed the public sequencing reads through fastp at Q25 and MiXCR, retaining productive beta sequences. One record per CDR3 amino acid sequence lists the most common genes and DNA. The V and J calls, along with clone size, are taken from TCRdb and not from the paper's own processing. The sample table holds hundreds of thousands of distinct CDR3 sequences, of which 58% were seen once. In total, the top ten clones hold 22% of the sample.

The roughly 39 donors, aged about 6 to 95 years, were systemically healthy Caucasian individuals from Russia. Each donor gave 8 to 10 milliliters of peripheral blood, drawn into EDTA-treated Vacutainer tubes. PBMCs were isolated by Ficoll-Paque density-gradient centrifugation, with at least 6.5 million obtained per sample. Total RNA, at least 5.5 micrograms per sample, was extracted from PBMCs with Trizol reagent. For every donor, an aliquot of PBMCs went through flow cytometry to measure the percentages of naive CD45RAhigh/CD27high T cells. The sequencing sample was made of blood. The source is a man aged 30-40 years in good health. This receptor chain uses TRBV12-3 or TRBV12-4 and TRBJ2-1, with a weak D call of TRBD1 (5 bases match). CDR3 sequence: CASSPDIRSYNEQFF. In nucleotide form, the sequence is TGTGCCAGCAGCCCGGACATACGCTCCTACAATGAGCAGTTCTTC.